This T cell receptor (beta chain) stems from a study of T-cell reconstitution after alpha-beta-depleted transplantation in children (dated by TCRdb to about 2016). Turning to the overall study: Using TCR repertoire profiling, the study followed T-cell immune reconstitution in a quantitative way in children after TCRalphabeta/CD19-depleted allogeneic hematopoietic cell transplantation. Broader findings and caveats from the paper: In some patients, the high TCRbeta diversity seen at day 60 was put down to recipient T cells and intrathymic progenitors that had survived conditioning. The apparently early alphabetaT-cell count recovery about two months after transplant was reportedly dependent on only several hundred rapidly expanded clones derived from non-depleted graft cells. Over the following months the frequencies of hyperexpanded clones went down, and after one year T-cell counts and TCRbeta diversity were mostly credited to newly produced T cells.

The cysteine opens and the phenylalanine closes a CDR3 of 11 amino acids. Kept here is only the CDR3 DNA, which spans 33 bases and is read in frame from base 1. Looking up the germline V gene yields CDR1 SQVTM and CDR2 ANQGSEA. Relative to germline, V is 7 bases shorter and J is 3 bases shorter, with 9 bases between their ends. The library was obtained by PCR. TCRdb records Illumina HiSeq 2500 as the sequencer. Molecular barcoding was employed in the preparation of TCR libraries, with unique molecular identifiers being used to normalize TCRbeta repertoire quantification. TCRdb reworked the public reads: Q25 trimming with fastp, MiXCR clone assembly, productive beta chains retained. Under each unique CDR3 protein, matching rows form one entry showing the most common genes and DNA. This sample lists about 280,000 distinct CDR3 sequences; under 14% were detected once. Roughly a quarter of the sample belongs to the ten largest clones.

Explained via the paper, the treatment or condition label denotes: allogeneic hematopoietic cell transplantation with graft depleted of TCRalphabeta T cells and CD19 B cells. The children who served as transplant recipients had been given grafts of TCRalphabeta/CD19-depleted allogeneic hematopoietic cells. This clonotype was observed at least ten times. Its antigen is not yet known. It has no much larger one-base neighbor in the sample; base qualities were not kept. This clonotype was obtained from a male patient under 10 years old who had a stem cell transplant for chronic granulomatous disease, so the T cells may come from the graft donor. This sample comprised peripheral blood, obtained 180 days after TCRalphabeta/CD19-depleted stem cell transplant. This chain joins TRBV29-1 to TRBJ1-1; tentative D gene TRBD1, with 5 bases matching. The CDR3 protein is CSATRDTEAFF. The nucleotides read TGCAGCGCGACCAGGGACACTGAAGCTTTCTTT.